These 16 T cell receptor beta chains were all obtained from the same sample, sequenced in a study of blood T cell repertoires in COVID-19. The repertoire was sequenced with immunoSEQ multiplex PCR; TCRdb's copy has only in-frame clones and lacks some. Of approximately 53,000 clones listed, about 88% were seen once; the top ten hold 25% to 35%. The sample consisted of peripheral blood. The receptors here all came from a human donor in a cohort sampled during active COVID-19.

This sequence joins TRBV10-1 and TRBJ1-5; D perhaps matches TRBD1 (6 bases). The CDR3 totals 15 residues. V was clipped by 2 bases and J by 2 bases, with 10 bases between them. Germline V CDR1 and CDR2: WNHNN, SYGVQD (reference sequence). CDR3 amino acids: CASSERGGGNQPQHF. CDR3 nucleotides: TGCGCCAGCAGTGAGAGAGGGGGAGGCAATCAGCCCCAGCATTTT.

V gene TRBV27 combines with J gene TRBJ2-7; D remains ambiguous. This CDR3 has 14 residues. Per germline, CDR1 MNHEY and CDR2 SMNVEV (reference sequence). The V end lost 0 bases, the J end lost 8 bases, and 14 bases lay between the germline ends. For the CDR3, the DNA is TGTGCCAGCAGTTTATCGGCCCCGCAAATGCAGCAGTACGTC. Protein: CASSLSAPQMQQYV.

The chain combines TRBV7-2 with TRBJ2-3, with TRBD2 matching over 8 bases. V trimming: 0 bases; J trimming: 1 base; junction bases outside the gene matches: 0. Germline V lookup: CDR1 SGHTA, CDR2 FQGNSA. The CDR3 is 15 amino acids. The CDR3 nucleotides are TGTGCCAGCAGCTTAGCACTAGCGGGCACAGATACGCAGTATTTT. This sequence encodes CASSLALAGTDTQYF.

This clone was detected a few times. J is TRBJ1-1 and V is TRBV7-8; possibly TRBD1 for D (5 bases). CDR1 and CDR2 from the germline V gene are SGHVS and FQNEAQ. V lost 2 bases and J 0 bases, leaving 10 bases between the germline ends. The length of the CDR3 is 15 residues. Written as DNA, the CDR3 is TGTGCCAGCAGCTTAAATAAGGGGCTGAACACTGAAGCTTTCTTT. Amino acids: CASSLNKGLNTEAFF.

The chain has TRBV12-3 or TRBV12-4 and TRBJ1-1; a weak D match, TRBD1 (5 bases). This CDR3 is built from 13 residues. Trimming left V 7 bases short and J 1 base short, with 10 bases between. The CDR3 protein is CASTGHPNTEAFF. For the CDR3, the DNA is TGTGCCAGCACCGGACACCCGAACACTGAAGCTTTCTTT.

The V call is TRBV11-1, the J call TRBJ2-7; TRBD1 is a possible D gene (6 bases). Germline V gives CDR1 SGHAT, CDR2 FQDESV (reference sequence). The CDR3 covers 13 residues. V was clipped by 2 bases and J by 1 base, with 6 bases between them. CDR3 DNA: TGTGCCAGCAGCTTACAGGGGTCCTACGAGCAGTACTTC. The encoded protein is CASSLQGSYEQYF.

The DNA for the CDR3 is TGTGCCAGCAGCTTAGCGACAGGGGCTCCTGAAGCTTTCTTT. Its protein product is CASSLATGAPEAFF. The rearrangement links TRBV7-9 to TRBJ1-1, with 8 bases lining up with TRBD1. CDR3 length: 14 residues. Germline assignment: CDR1 SEHNR and CDR2 FQNEAQ (reference sequence). The V gene end was trimmed by 0 bases and the J gene end by 6 bases; junction bases not matched to a gene: 3.

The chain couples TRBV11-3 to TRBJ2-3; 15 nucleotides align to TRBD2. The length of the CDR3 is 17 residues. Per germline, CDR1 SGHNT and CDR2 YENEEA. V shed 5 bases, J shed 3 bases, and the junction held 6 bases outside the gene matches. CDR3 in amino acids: CASSGRTSGRVTDTQYF. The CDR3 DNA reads TGTGCCAGCAGCGGGCGGACTAGCGGGAGGGTGACAGATACGCAGTATTTT.

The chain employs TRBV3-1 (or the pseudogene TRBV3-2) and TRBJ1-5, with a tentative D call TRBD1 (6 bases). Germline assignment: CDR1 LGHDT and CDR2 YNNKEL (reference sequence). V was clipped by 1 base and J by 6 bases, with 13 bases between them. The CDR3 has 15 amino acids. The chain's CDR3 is CASSQAAQGPQPQHF. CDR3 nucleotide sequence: TGTGCCAGCAGCCAAGCGGCCCAGGGGCCTCAGCCCCAGCATTTT.

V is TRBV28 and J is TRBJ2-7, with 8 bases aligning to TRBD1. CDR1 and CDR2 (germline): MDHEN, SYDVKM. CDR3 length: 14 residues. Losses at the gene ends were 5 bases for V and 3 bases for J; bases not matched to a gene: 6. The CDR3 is CASSLDRVNYEQYF. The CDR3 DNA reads TGTGCCAGCAGTCTGGACAGGGTAAACTACGAGCAGTACTTC.

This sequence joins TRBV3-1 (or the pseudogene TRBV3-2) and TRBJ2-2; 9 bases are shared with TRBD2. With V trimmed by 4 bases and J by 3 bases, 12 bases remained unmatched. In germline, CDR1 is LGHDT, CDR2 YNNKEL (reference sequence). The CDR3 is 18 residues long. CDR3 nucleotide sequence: TGTGCCAGCAGCCGAGGCGGTAGCGGGAGATCGGACACCGGGGAGCTGTTTTTT. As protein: CASSRGGSGRSDTGELFF.

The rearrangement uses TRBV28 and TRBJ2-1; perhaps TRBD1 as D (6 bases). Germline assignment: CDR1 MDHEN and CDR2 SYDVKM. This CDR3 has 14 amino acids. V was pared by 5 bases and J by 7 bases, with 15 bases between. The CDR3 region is CASSPPQGRNEQFF. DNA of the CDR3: TGTGCCAGCAGTCCGCCGCAGGGGCGAAATGAGCAGTTCTTC.

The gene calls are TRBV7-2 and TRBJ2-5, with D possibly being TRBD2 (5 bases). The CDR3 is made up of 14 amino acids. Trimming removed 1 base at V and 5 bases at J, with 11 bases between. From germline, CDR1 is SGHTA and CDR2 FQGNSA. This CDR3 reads CASSLGSAGETQYF. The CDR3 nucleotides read TGTGCCAGCAGCTTAGGTTCGGCGGGTGAGACCCAGTACTTC.

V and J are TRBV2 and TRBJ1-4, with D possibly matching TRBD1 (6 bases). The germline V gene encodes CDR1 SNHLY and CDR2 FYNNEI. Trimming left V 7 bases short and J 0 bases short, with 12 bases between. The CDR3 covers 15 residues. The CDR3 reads CASKGTLATNEKLFF. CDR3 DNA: TGTGCCAGCAAAGGGACACTTGCAACTAATGAAAAACTGTTTTTT.

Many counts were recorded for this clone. In DNA, the CDR3 is TGTGCCAGCAGGGGGGGACTAGCGGGCACAGATACGCAGTATTTT. This gives the protein CASRGGLAGTDTQYF. The chain recombines TRBV6-5 with TRBJ2-3; 11 bases fit TRBD2. Trimming cost V 6 bases and J 1 base; bases outside gene matches: 3. The V gene's germline CDR1 is MNHEY and CDR2 SVGAGI. The CDR3 runs 15 residues.

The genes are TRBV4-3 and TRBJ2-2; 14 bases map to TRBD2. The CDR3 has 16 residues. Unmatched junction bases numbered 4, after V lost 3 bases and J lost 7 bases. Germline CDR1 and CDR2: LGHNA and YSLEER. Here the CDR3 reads CASSQGLAGVYGELFF. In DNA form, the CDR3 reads TGCGCCAGCAGCCAGGGACTAGCGGGAGTGTACGGGGAGCTGTTTTTT.